Listed below are T cell receptor beta chains from one sample, sequenced in a study of radiotherapy plus CTLA-4 blockade in lung cancer. Some clones are missing from TCRdb's copy, which holds only in-frame ones; the method was immunoSEQ multiplex PCR. The sample lists around 45,000 clones; roughly 64% were seen once. Sequenced here: peripheral blood, sampled from a patient treated with radiotherapy plus ipilimumab. The origin of the receptors is a human donor with non-small cell lung cancer who had a partial response to radiotherapy plus ipilimumab. Both conserved end residues are part of each CDR3. The D gene is left open where the match is weak. Rows give clone size only sometimes, using once, few, many, or a class for an expanded clone.

CDR3aa	CDR3nt	v_gene	abundance	j_gene	d_gene
CASSYPAGNEQFF	TGTGCCAGCAGTTACCCAGCGGGGAATGAGCAGTTCTTC	TRBV6-6	-	TRBJ2-1	TRBD2
CASREFSGGYNEQFF	TGTGCCAGCAGGGAATTTAGCGGGGGCTACAATGAGCAGTTCTTC	TRBV6-4	-	TRBJ2-1	TRBD2
CASRTGGTSTDTQYF	TGTGCCAGCAGGACGGGCGGGACGAGCACAGATACGCAGTATTTT	TRBV7-2	-	TRBJ2-3	-
CASSVGAGAGYEQYF	TGTGCCAGCAGCGTAGGTGCGGGAGCAGGGTACGAGCAGTACTTC	TRBV9	-	TRBJ2-7	TRBD2
CASSLVGAGTEAFF	TGCGCCAGCAGCTTGGTGGGGGCAGGTACTGAAGCTTTCTTT	TRBV5-1	-	TRBJ1-1	-
CASSFDAGADTQYF	TGCGCCAGCAGCTTCGACGCCGGAGCGGATACGCAGTATTTT	TRBV5-1	-	TRBJ2-3	-
CASSFGTGYTEAFF	TGTGCCAGCAGCTTTGGGACAGGGTACACTGAAGCTTTCTTT	TRBV11-1	few	TRBJ1-1	TRBD1
CASSQVWGTNTEAFF	TGCGCCAGCAGCCAAGTATGGGGGACAAACACTGAAGCTTTCTTT	TRBV4-1	-	TRBJ1-1	-
CASSPAGGVYNEQFF	TGTGCCAGCAGTCCAGCGGGAGGGGTCTACAATGAGCAGTTCTTC	TRBV27	-	TRBJ2-1	TRBD2
CATYRDRTSYEQYF	TGTGCCACTTACCGGGACAGAACCTCCTACGAGCAGTACTTC	TRBV10-3	-	TRBJ2-7	TRBD1
CASSITQSFGHGYTF	TGTGCCAGTAGTATTACCCAGTCGTTTGGCCATGGCTACACCTTC	TRBV19	-	TRBJ1-2	-
CASSFGQSAYEQYF	TGTGCCAGCAGCTTTGGACAGTCAGCCTACGAGCAGTACTTC	TRBV9	-	TRBJ2-7	-
CASSHLQGADTEAFF	TGTGCCAGCAGCCACCTACAGGGGGCGGACACTGAAGCTTTCTTT	TRBV4-2	few	TRBJ1-1	TRBD1
CASSHLKGQGNYGYTF	TGTGCCAGCAGCCATCTGAAGGGGCAGGGGAACTATGGCTACACCTTC	TRBV5-4	few	TRBJ1-2	-
CASSRGQGGRDEQFF	TGCGCCAGCAGCCGCGGACAGGGAGGGCGCGATGAGCAGTTCTTC	TRBV5-1	-	TRBJ2-1	-
CAISEQGQGNQPQHF	TGTGCCATCAGTGAGCAGGGGCAAGGAAATCAGCCCCAGCATTTT	TRBV10-3	-	TRBJ1-5	-
CASSLAGGAGRAFF	TGTGCCAGCAGCTTGGCAGGGGGCGCAGGTCGGGCTTTCTTT	TRBV5-5	-	TRBJ1-1	TRBD1
CTSSQPTEGDRGLLYEQYF	TGCACCAGCAGCCAACCTACCGAGGGGGACAGGGGCTTACTCTACGAGCAGTACTTC	TRBV1	-	TRBJ2-7	-
CASSDIAHNEQFF	TGTGCCAGCAGTGACATAGCCCACAATGAGCAGTTCTTC	TRBV6-1	few	TRBJ2-1	-
CASSRAGGSETQYF	TGTGCCAGTAGCCGGGCGGGAGGGTCGGAGACCCAGTACTTC	TRBV19	-	TRBJ2-5	TRBD2
CASSLARGQGADTQYF	TGCGCCAGCAGCTTGGCCAGAGGACAGGGGGCAGATACGCAGTATTTT	TRBV5-1	few	TRBJ2-3	TRBD1
CASSSRTRYGYTF	TGTGCCAGCAGCTCGCGAACTAGATATGGCTACACCTTC	TRBV7-9	-	TRBJ1-2	-
CASSLEWQAAEAFF	TGCGCCAGCAGCTTGGAGTGGCAGGCCGCTGAAGCTTTCTTT	TRBV5-1	-	TRBJ1-1	-
CASSVNLREQYF	TGCGCCAGCAGTGTGAATTTACGGGAGCAGTACTTC	TRBV10-2	-	TRBJ2-7	-
CASSLGAGEPLHF	TGTGCCAGCAGCTTGGGGGCGGGCGAGCCCCTCCACTTT	TRBV7-2	medium-sized	TRBJ1-6	-
CASTPGQHNEKLFF	TGTGCCAGCACCCCGGGACAACATAATGAAAAACTGTTTTTT	TRBV9	-	TRBJ1-4	-
CASRQAGGTDTQYF	TGTGCCAGTAGACAGGCGGGGGGCACAGATACGCAGTATTTT	TRBV19	-	TRBJ2-3	TRBD2
CAWKRQGDEKLFF	TGTGCCTGGAAAAGACAGGGAGACGAAAAACTGTTTTTT	TRBV30	-	TRBJ1-4	TRBD1
CASSRNRVSYEQYF	TGCGCCAGCAGCCGCAACAGGGTTTCCTACGAGCAGTACTTC	TRBV4-1	-	TRBJ2-7	-
CASSSRTGGSGYTF	TGTGCCAGCAGTTCTCGGACAGGGGGAAGTGGCTACACCTTC	TRBV6-1	-	TRBJ1-2	TRBD1
CASSEWMGGSGEQYF	TGTGCCAGCAGTGAATGGATGGGCGGTTCAGGGGAGCAGTACTTC	TRBV6-1	-	TRBJ2-7	-
CASSETGTGILQPQHF	TGTGCCAGTAGCGAAACCGGGACAGGGATTTTGCAGCCCCAGCATTTT	TRBV19	-	TRBJ1-5	TRBD1
CASTRGGSTDTQYF	TGCGCCAGTACTCGGGGGGGAAGTACAGATACGCAGTATTTT	TRBV5-1	-	TRBJ2-3	TRBD2
CASSFGGQGETQPQHF	TGTGCCAGCAGCTTCGGGGGACAGGGAGAGACGCAGCCCCAGCATTTT	TRBV5-4	-	TRBJ1-5	TRBD1
CASSIRQGYGGYTF	TGTGCCAGTAGTATCCGGCAGGGGTATGGTGGCTACACCTTC	TRBV19	-	TRBJ1-2	-
CASNSAEAFF	TGTGCCAGCAATTCGGCTGAAGCTTTCTTT	TRBV6-5	many	TRBJ1-1	-